The 4 T cell receptor beta chains below come from one sample, sequenced in a study of blood T cell repertoires in COVID-19. Data came from immunoSEQ multiplex PCR; TCRdb stores just in-frame clones and leaves some out. The sample shows 200,000 to 250,000 clones, around 84% of them seen only once. Sequencing input: peripheral blood. These receptors all stem from a man aged 40-50 years with acute or convalescent COVID-19.

V and J are TRBV10-1 and TRBJ1-2, with a tentative D call TRBD1 (5 bases). Germline V CDR1 and CDR2: WNHNN, SYGVQD (reference sequence). The length of the CDR3 is 13 residues. Trimming cost V 2 bases and J 5 bases, with 9 bases left between them. CDR3 DNA sequence: TGCGCCAGCAGTGAGAATGCAGGGTATGGCTACACCTTC. Amino acid sequence: CASSENAGYGYTF.

The chain employs TRBV6-5 and TRBJ2-7, with D perhaps matching TRBD2 (5 bases). Trimming shortened V by 0 bases and J by 3 bases, and 9 bases separated the two germline ends. Germline values: CDR1 MNHEY, CDR2 SVGAGI. This CDR3 region has 14 residues. CDR3 loop: CASSYSRLLYEQYF. The CDR3 DNA reads TGTGCCAGCAGTTACTCCCGACTACTCTACGAGCAGTACTTC.

The J gene is TRBJ1-3, the V gene TRBV12-5; D might be TRBD1 (5 bases). CDR1 LGHNT and CDR2 FRNRAP come from the germline V gene. The CDR3 has 18 amino acids. V was shortened by 3 bases and J by 6 bases, with 24 bases between the two germline ends. In DNA, the CDR3 is TGTGCTAGTGGTTTCGCCAGGGATGTGGGGGACTTGCCAAACACCATATATTTT. Protein product: CASGFARDVGDLPNTIYF. Combining the CDR3 with reference TRBV12-5 and TRBJ1-3 gives the whole variable domain DARVTQTPRHKVTEMGQEVTMRCQPILGHNTVFWYRQTMMQGLELLAYFRNRAPLDDSGMPKDRFSAEMPDATLATLKIQPSEPRDSAVYFCASGFARDVGDLPNTIYFGEGSWLTVV.

The V and J genes are TRBV9 and TRBJ1-1; D call uncertain. The CDR3 contains 13 residues. With 0 bases removed from V and 5 bases from J, the gap between germline ends came to 8 bases. The germline CDR1 and CDR2 sequences are SGDLS and YYNGEE. CDR3 loop: CASSVGAGTEAFF. CDR3 DNA sequence: TGTGCCAGCAGCGTAGGAGCGGGGACTGAAGCTTTCTTT. The full variable domain, rest sourced from reference TRBV9 and TRBJ1-1, is DSGVTQTPKHLITATGQRVTLRCSPRSGDLSVYWYQQSLDQGLQFLIQYYNGEERAKGNILERFSAQQFPDLHSELNLSSLELGDSALYFCASSVGAGTEAFFGQGTRLTVV.